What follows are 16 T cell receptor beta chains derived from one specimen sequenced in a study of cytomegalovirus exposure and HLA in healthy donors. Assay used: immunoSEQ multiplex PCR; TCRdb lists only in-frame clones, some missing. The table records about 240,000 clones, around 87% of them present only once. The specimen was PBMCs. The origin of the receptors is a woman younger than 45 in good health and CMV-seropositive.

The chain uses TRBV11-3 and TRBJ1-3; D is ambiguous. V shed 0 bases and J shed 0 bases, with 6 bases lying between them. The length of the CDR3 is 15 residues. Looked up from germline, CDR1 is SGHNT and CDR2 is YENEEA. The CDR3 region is CASSLDGSSGNTIYF. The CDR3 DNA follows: TGTGCCAGCAGCTTAGACGGGAGCTCTGGAAACACCATATATTTT. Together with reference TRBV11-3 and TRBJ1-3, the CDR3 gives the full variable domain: EAGVVQSPRYKIIEKKQPVAFWCNPISGHNTLYWYLQNLGQGPELLIRYENEEAVDDSQLPKDRFSAERLKGVDSTLKIQPAELGDSAVYLCASSLDGSSGNTIYFGEGSWLTVV.

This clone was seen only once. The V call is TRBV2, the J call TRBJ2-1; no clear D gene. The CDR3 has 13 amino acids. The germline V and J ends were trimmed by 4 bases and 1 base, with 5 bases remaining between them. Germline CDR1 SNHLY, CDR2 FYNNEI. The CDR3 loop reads CASSVNSYNEQFF. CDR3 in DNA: TGTGCCAGCAGTGTCAATTCCTACAATGAGCAGTTCTTC.

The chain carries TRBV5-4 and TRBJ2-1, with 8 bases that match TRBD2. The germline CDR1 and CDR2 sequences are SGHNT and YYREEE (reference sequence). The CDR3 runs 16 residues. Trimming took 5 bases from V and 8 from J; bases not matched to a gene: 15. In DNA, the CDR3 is TGTGCCAGCAGGATTATAACTAGCGGAAGTATCGATGAGCAGTTCTTC. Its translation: CASRIITSGSIDEQFF.

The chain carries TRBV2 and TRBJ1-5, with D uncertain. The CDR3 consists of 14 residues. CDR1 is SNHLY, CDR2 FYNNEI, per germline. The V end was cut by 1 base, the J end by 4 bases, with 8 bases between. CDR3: CASSEVTENQPQHF. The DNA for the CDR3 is TGTGCCAGCAGTGAAGTTACAGAGAATCAGCCCCAGCATTTT. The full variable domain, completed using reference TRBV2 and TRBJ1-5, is EPEVTQTPSHQVTQMGQEVILRCVPISNHLYFYWYRQILGQKVEFLVSFYNNEISEKSEIFDDQFSVERPDGSNFTLKIRSTKLEDSAMYFCASSEVTENQPQHFGDGTRLSIL.

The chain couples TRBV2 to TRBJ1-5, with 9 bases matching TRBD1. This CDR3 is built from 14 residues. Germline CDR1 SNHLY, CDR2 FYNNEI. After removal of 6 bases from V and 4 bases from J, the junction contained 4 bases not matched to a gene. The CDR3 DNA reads TGTGCCAGCAGAACAGACAGGGGGAATCAGCCCCAGCATTTT. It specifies CASRTDRGNQPQHF.

In nucleotides, the CDR3 is TGTGCCAGTAGTCCCTCGGGGAACACCGGGGAGCTGTTTTTT. It translates to CASSPSGNTGELFF. The genes are TRBV19 and TRBJ2-2, with D unresolved. Germline V gene sequence: CDR1 LNHDA, CDR2 SQIVND (reference sequence). This CDR3 has 14 residues. Trimming shortened V by 5 bases and J by 1 base, and 8 bases separated the two germline ends.

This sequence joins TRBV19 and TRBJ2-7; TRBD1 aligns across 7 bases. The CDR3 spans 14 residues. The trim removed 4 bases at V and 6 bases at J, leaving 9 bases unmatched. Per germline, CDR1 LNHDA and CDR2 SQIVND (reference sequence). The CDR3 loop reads CASSTLLQGPEQYF. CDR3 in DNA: TGTGCCAGTAGTACCCTGTTACAGGGGCCCGAGCAGTACTTC.

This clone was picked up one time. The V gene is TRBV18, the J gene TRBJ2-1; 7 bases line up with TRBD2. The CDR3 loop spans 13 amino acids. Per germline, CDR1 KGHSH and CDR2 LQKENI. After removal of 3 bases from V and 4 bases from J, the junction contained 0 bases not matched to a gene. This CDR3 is CASSPGLYNEQFF. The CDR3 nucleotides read TGTGCCAGCTCACCGGGACTATACAATGAGCAGTTCTTC.

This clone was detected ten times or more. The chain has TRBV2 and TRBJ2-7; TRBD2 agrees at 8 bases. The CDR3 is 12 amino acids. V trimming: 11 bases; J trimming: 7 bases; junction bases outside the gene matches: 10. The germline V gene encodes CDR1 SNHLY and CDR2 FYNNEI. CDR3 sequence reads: CAPGVAGKEQYF. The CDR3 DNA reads TGTGCCCCTGGGGTAGCGGGAAAAGAGCAGTACTTC.

The CDR3 spells CASSLRETQYF. The CDR3 nucleotides read TGTGCCAGCAGCTTGCGAGAGACCCAGTACTTC. The chain recombines TRBV5-6 with TRBJ2-5, with D unresolved. CDR3 length: 11 amino acids. The V gene's germline CDR1 is SGHDT and CDR2 YYEEEE. V lost 1 base and J 4 bases, leaving 2 bases between the germline ends.

CDR3 in amino acids: CALRDFYTGELFF. The CDR3 region has the DNA TGTGCGTTACGGGACTTCTACACCGGGGAGCTGTTTTTT. V is TRBV30 and J is TRBJ2-2, with D maybe TRBD2 (6 bases). Looked up from germline, CDR1 is GTSNPN and CDR2 is SVGIG (reference sequence). The CDR3 is 13 amino acids.

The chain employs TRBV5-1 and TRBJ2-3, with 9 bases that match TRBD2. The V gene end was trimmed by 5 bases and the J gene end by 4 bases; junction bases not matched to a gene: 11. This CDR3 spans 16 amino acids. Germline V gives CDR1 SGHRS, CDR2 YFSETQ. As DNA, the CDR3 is TGCGCCAGCAGTCTTAGGGAGCGGGAGGTCCCAGATACGCAGTATTTT. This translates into CASSLREREVPDTQYF. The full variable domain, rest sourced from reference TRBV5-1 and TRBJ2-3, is KAGVTQTPRYLIKTRGQQVTLSCSPISGHRSVSWYQQTPGQGLQFLFEYFSETQRNKGNFPGRFSGRQFSNSRSEMNVSTLELGDSALYLCASSLREREVPDTQYFGPGTRLTVL.

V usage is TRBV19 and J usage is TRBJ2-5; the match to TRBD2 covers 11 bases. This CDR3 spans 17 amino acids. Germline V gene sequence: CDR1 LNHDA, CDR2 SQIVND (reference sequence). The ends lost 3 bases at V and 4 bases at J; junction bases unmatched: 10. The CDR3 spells CASSMLLAGVGVETQYF. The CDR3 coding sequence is TGTGCCAGTAGTATGTTACTAGCGGGAGTGGGGGTAGAGACCCAGTACTTC. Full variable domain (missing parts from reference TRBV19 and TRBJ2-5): DGGITQSPKYLFRKEGQNVTLSCEQNLNHDAMYWYRQDPGQGLRLIYYSQIVNDFQKGDIAEGYSVSREKKESFPLTVTSAQKNPTAFYLCASSMLLAGVGVETQYFGPGTRLLVL.

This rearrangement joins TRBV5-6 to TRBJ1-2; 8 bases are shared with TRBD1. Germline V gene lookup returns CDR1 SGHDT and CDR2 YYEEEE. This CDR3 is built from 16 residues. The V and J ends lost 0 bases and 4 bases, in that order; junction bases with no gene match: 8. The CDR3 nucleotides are TGTGCCAGCAGCTTGGCAGGGGGCCCCGCAGGCTATGGCTACACCTTC. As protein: CASSLAGGPAGYGYTF.

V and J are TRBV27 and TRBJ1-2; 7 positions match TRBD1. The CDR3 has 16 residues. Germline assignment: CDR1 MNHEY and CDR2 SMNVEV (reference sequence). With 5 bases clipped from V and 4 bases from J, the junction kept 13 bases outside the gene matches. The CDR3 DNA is TGTGCCAGCAGTCCTTATTCCCGACAGGGAGGCTATGGCTACACCTTC. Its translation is CASSPYSRQGGYGYTF.

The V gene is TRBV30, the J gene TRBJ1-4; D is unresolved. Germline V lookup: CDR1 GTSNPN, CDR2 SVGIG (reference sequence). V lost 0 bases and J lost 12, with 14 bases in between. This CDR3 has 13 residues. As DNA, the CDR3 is TGTGCCTGGAGTGTACGTCAGGCCCTTGAACTGTTTTTT. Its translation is CAWSVRQALELFF.